These T cell receptor beta chains were read from a single sample in a study of CD8 T cells in ankylosing spondylitis. From the 5' RACE reads, TCRdb called clonotypes with MiXCR, one entry per CDR3 protein. This table has around 490,000 distinct CDR3 sequences, approximately 5% appearing once. Material: blood, either unsorted or a sorted T cell fraction (not recorded which). The receptors were sampled from a male donor with ankylosing spondylitis. Both conserved end residues are part of each CDR3. Each record gives: J gene, V gene, clone size, D gene, CDR3 protein, CDR3 DNA. A D gene is named only where the DNA matches it firmly. Not all rows give a size; the values are once, few, many and, for expanded clones, a class.

J gene: TRBJ2-7; V gene: TRBV7-2; clone size: many; D gene: TRBD1; CDR3 protein: CASSPRQGFWQYF; CDR3 DNA: TGTGCCAGCAGTCCGAGACAGGGGTTTTGGCAGTACTTC
J gene: TRBJ2-5; V gene: TRBV10-3; clone size: many; D gene: .; CDR3 protein: CAISEFQGSETQYF; CDR3 DNA: TGTGCCATCAGTGAGTTTCAGGGGAGTGAGACCCAGTACTTC
J gene: TRBJ2-7; V gene: TRBV28; clone size: many; D gene: .; CDR3 protein: CASQPGSPYEQYF; CDR3 DNA: TGTGCCAGTCAACCAGGGTCTCCCTACGAGCAGTACTTC
J gene: TRBJ2-7; V gene: TRBV3-1; clone size: many; D gene: TRBD1; CDR3 protein: CASGTGGSYEQYF; CDR3 DNA: TGTGCCAGCGGGACAGGGGGCTCCTACGAGCAGTACTTC
J gene: TRBJ2-3; V gene: TRBV6-1; clone size: many; D gene: .; CDR3 protein: CASSEYRVSTDTQYF; CDR3 DNA: TGTGCCAGCAGTGAATATAGGGTCAGCACAGATACGCAGTATTTT
J gene: TRBJ2-5; V gene: TRBV6-1; clone size: many; D gene: TRBD2; CDR3 protein: CASSRTSGKQTQYF; CDR3 DNA: TGTGCCAGCAGCAGGACTAGCGGGAAGCAGACCCAGTACTTC
J gene: TRBJ2-1; V gene: TRBV28; clone size: many; D gene: .; CDR3 protein: CASMGRYNEQFF; CDR3 DNA: TGTGCCAGCATGGGCAGGTACAATGAGCAGTTCTTC
J gene: TRBJ2-5; V gene: TRBV29-1; clone size: many; D gene: .; CDR3 protein: CSVRGIGETQYF; CDR3 DNA: TGCAGCGTTCGGGGGATCGGAGAGACCCAGTACTTC
J gene: TRBJ2-3; V gene: TRBV11-2; clone size: many; D gene: TRBD1; CDR3 protein: CASSLGPPGQGADTQYF; CDR3 DNA: TGTGCCAGCAGCTTGGGACCACCGGGACAGGGTGCAGATACGCAGTATTTT
J gene: TRBJ1-1; V gene: TRBV5-1; clone size: many; D gene: .; CDR3 protein: CASSLKTIMNTEAFF; CDR3 DNA: TGCGCCAGCAGCTTGAAGACAATTATGAACACTGAAGCTTTCTTT
J gene: TRBJ1-3; V gene: TRBV7-2; clone size: many; D gene: .; CDR3 protein: CASSPRASSGNTIYF; CDR3 DNA: TGTGCCAGCAGCCCCCGGGCCAGCTCTGGAAACACCATATATTTT
J gene: TRBJ2-5; V gene: TRBV7-7; clone size: .; D gene: .; CDR3 protein: CASSLGPGLQETQYF; CDR3 DNA: TGTGCTAGCAGCTTAGGCCCAGGACTTCAAGAGACCCAGTACTTC
J gene: TRBJ1-2; V gene: TRBV6-1; clone size: many; D gene: TRBD1; CDR3 protein: CASSADTGANYGYTF; CDR3 DNA: TGTGCCAGCAGTGCCGATACAGGGGCTAACTATGGCTACACCTTC
J gene: TRBJ2-1; V gene: TRBV4-3; clone size: many; D gene: .; CDR3 protein: CASSQDPQTYNEQFF; CDR3 DNA: TGCGCCAGCAGCCAAGATCCCCAGACTTACAATGAGCAGTTCTTC
J gene: TRBJ2-7; V gene: TRBV7-2; clone size: .; D gene: TRBD1; CDR3 protein: CASSGWDRGTYEQYF; CDR3 DNA: TGTGCCAGCAGCGGCTGGGACAGGGGTACCTACGAGCAGTACTTC
J gene: TRBJ2-3; V gene: TRBV6-1; clone size: few; D gene: .; CDR3 protein: CATLADTQYF; CDR3 DNA: TGTGCCACCCTGGCAGATACGCAGTATTTT
J gene: TRBJ2-5; V gene: TRBV7-9; clone size: many; D gene: TRBD2; CDR3 protein: CASSSAGRTQYF; CDR3 DNA: TGTGCCAGCAGCTCAGCGGGGAGGACCCAGTACTTC
J gene: TRBJ1-1; V gene: TRBV12-3/TRBV12-4; clone size: many; D gene: .; CDR3 protein: CASSFGAGVVTEAFF; CDR3 DNA: TGTGCCAGCAGTTTCGGGGCAGGGGTCGTCACTGAAGCTTTCTTT
J gene: TRBJ2-6; V gene: TRBV28; clone size: many; D gene: .; CDR3 protein: CASSLFGWLRSSGANVLTF; CDR3 DNA: TGTGCCAGCAGTTTATTTGGATGGCTCCGGAGCTCTGGGGCCAACGTCCTGACTTTC
J gene: TRBJ2-7; V gene: TRBV27; clone size: .; D gene: TRBD2; CDR3 protein: CASSPIAGGSGEQYF; CDR3 DNA: TGTGCCAGCAGTCCTATAGCGGGGGGGTCAGGAGAGCAGTACTTC
J gene: TRBJ2-2; V gene: TRBV20-1; clone size: few; D gene: .; CDR3 protein: CSARPSRVTGELFF; CDR3 DNA: TGCAGTGCTAGACCCTCGAGGGTTACCGGGGAGCTGTTTTTT
J gene: TRBJ1-5; V gene: TRBV27; clone size: many; D gene: .; CDR3 protein: CASSHGGGSQPQHF; CDR3 DNA: TGTGCCAGCAGCCACGGGGGGGGGAGTCAGCCCCAGCATTTT
J gene: TRBJ2-2; V gene: TRBV5-1; clone size: many; D gene: .; CDR3 protein: CASSFTPGNTGELFF; CDR3 DNA: TGCGCCAGCAGCTTTACCCCGGGGAACACCGGGGAGCTGTTTTTT
J gene: TRBJ1-1; V gene: TRBV11-2; clone size: many; D gene: .; CDR3 protein: CASSPTGRRAFF; CDR3 DNA: TGTGCCAGCAGCCCAACAGGGAGGAGGGCTTTCTTT
J gene: TRBJ2-2; V gene: TRBV2; clone size: .; D gene: TRBD1; CDR3 protein: CASKGAGTGELFF; CDR3 DNA: TGTGCCAGCAAGGGGGCCGGCACCGGGGAGCTGTTTTTT
J gene: TRBJ2-2; V gene: TRBV20-1; clone size: many; D gene: .; CDR3 protein: CSARDGFFTGELFF; CDR3 DNA: TGCAGTGCTAGAGATGGGTTTTTCACCGGGGAGCTGTTTTTT
J gene: TRBJ2-7; V gene: TRBV12-3/TRBV12-4; clone size: many; D gene: .; CDR3 protein: CASSPSGQLYEQYF; CDR3 DNA: TGTGCCAGCAGTCCTTCAGGACAGTTATACGAGCAGTACTTC
J gene: TRBJ2-3; V gene: TRBV14; clone size: few; D gene: .; CDR3 protein: CASSHHFTDTQYF; CDR3 DNA: TGTGCCAGCAGCCACCATTTCACAGATACGCAGTATTTT
J gene: TRBJ2-1; V gene: TRBV29-1; clone size: many; D gene: .; CDR3 protein: CSVGTRLNYNEQFF; CDR3 DNA: TGCAGCGTTGGGACTCGACTCAACTACAATGAGCAGTTCTTC
J gene: TRBJ2-3; V gene: TRBV5-1; clone size: many; D gene: .; CDR3 protein: CASSLEVTGTDTQYF; CDR3 DNA: TGCGCCAGCAGCTTGGAGGTAACAGGCACAGATACGCAGTATTTT
J gene: TRBJ2-5; V gene: TRBV29-1; clone size: many; D gene: TRBD2; CDR3 protein: CSVAISAGGETQYF; CDR3 DNA: TGCAGCGTTGCCATTAGCGCGGGAGGAGAGACCCAGTACTTC
J gene: TRBJ2-7; V gene: TRBV7-9; clone size: many; D gene: .; CDR3 protein: CASSVRQGYEQYF; CDR3 DNA: TGTGCCAGCAGCGTCCGCCAGGGTTACGAGCAGTACTTC
J gene: TRBJ1-6; V gene: TRBV7-2; clone size: .; D gene: .; CDR3 protein: CASSLGGGRTPYSPLHF; CDR3 DNA: TGTGCCAGCAGCTTAGGGGGGGGGCGAACCCCTTACTCACCCCTCCACTTT
J gene: TRBJ1-1; V gene: TRBV5-1; clone size: many; D gene: TRBD1; CDR3 protein: CASSFTDRGNTEAFF; CDR3 DNA: TGCGCCAGCAGTTTCACCGACAGGGGCAACACTGAAGCTTTCTTT
J gene: TRBJ1-6; V gene: TRBV9; clone size: many; D gene: TRBD1; CDR3 protein: CASSGRTGGYNSPLHF; CDR3 DNA: TGTGCCAGCAGCGGGCGGACAGGGGGCTATAATTCACCCCTCCACTTT
J gene: TRBJ1-6; V gene: TRBV5-6; clone size: many; D gene: .; CDR3 protein: CASSGVGWNSPLHF; CDR3 DNA: TGTGCCAGCAGCGGAGTGGGTTGGAATTCACCCCTCCACTTT
J gene: TRBJ2-5; V gene: TRBV9; clone size: many; D gene: TRBD2; CDR3 protein: CASSVGAAGGPQETQYF; CDR3 DNA: TGTGCCAGCAGCGTAGGGGCAGCGGGGGGCCCTCAAGAGACCCAGTACTTC
J gene: TRBJ2-5; V gene: TRBV20-1; clone size: many; D gene: .; CDR3 protein: CSAWALPQETQYF; CDR3 DNA: TGCAGTGCCTGGGCCCTGCCCCAAGAGACCCAGTACTTC
J gene: TRBJ2-7; V gene: TRBV7-9; clone size: many; D gene: .; CDR3 protein: CASSPPLGIQGYEQYF; CDR3 DNA: TGTGCCAGCAGCCCTCCCCTTGGAATCCAAGGCTACGAGCAGTACTTC
J gene: TRBJ2-7; V gene: TRBV6-1; clone size: .; D gene: TRBD1; CDR3 protein: CASSEGTAYYEQYF; CDR3 DNA: TGTGCCAGCAGCGAGGGGACAGCGTACTACGAGCAGTACTTC
J gene: TRBJ2-1; V gene: TRBV5-1; clone size: many; D gene: TRBD1; CDR3 protein: CASSDRGGAEQFF; CDR3 DNA: TGCGCCAGCAGTGACAGGGGCGGCGCTGAGCAGTTCTTC
J gene: TRBJ2-7; V gene: TRBV28; clone size: many; D gene: TRBD2; CDR3 protein: CASSLVSREIYEQYF; CDR3 DNA: TGTGCCAGCAGTTTGGTATCGCGGGAGATCTACGAGCAGTACTTC
J gene: TRBJ1-3; V gene: TRBV5-1; clone size: many; D gene: TRBD1; CDR3 protein: CASKRTGGRNTIYF; CDR3 DNA: TGCGCCAGCAAACGGACAGGGGGAAGAAACACCATATATTTT
J gene: TRBJ2-5; V gene: TRBV10-3; clone size: many; D gene: .; CDR3 protein: CAISDSRGGETQYF; CDR3 DNA: TGTGCCATCAGTGACTCTAGGGGGGGGGAGACCCAGTACTTC
J gene: TRBJ2-4; V gene: TRBV7-9; clone size: many; D gene: .; CDR3 protein: CASSFSLGDIQYF; CDR3 DNA: TGTGCCAGCAGCTTCAGTCTCGGCGACATTCAGTACTTC
J gene: TRBJ1-6; V gene: TRBV28; clone size: many; D gene: TRBD1; CDR3 protein: CASSLPDRISPLHF; CDR3 DNA: TGTGCCAGCAGTTTACCGGACAGGATTTCACCCCTCCACTTT
J gene: TRBJ2-3; V gene: TRBV27; clone size: many; D gene: .; CDR3 protein: CASRPNLRGVGTDTQYF; CDR3 DNA: TGTGCCAGCAGGCCTAATCTCAGGGGGGTCGGCACAGATACGCAGTATTTT
J gene: TRBJ2-7; V gene: TRBV9; clone size: .; D gene: .; CDR3 protein: CASSVSPVVSYEQYF; CDR3 DNA: TGTGCCAGCAGCGTAAGTCCAGTAGTCTCCTACGAGCAGTACTTC
J gene: TRBJ2-5; V gene: TRBV5-1; clone size: .; D gene: TRBD1; CDR3 protein: CASSLGQAQETQYF; CDR3 DNA: TGCGCCAGCAGCCTGGGACAGGCCCAAGAGACCCAGTACTTC
J gene: TRBJ2-1; V gene: TRBV7-8; clone size: many; D gene: .; CDR3 protein: CASSFFLGQFF; CDR3 DNA: TGTGCCAGCAGCTTCTTCCTAGGGCAGTTCTTC
J gene: TRBJ2-1; V gene: TRBV5-1; clone size: many; D gene: .; CDR3 protein: CASRPYNEQFF; CDR3 DNA: TGCGCCAGCAGGCCCTACAATGAGCAGTTCTTC
J gene: TRBJ1-1; V gene: TRBV6-5; clone size: many; D gene: .; CDR3 protein: CASSGRDIKAFF; CDR3 DNA: TGTGCCAGCAGCGGCCGGGACATTAAAGCTTTCTTT
J gene: TRBJ2-5; V gene: TRBV20-1; clone size: many; D gene: TRBD2; CDR3 protein: CSARPSGEETQYF; CDR3 DNA: TGCAGTGCTAGACCTAGCGGGGAAGAGACCCAGTACTTC